Given below is one T cell receptor (beta chain) in context. This clone was found a few times. No antigen is known for it. Per-base quality was not reported, and no clone a single base away is much larger than it. This sample was taken from a study of CD8 T cell repertoires and HIV-1 epitope variants (dated by TCRdb to 2018 to 2021). In terms of the full investigation: In separate culture wells, T cells were stimulated with each of twenty-five peptides that represented autologous and known Gag and Nef epitope variants. Among the control conditions were a peptide pool of CMV, EBV and flu, the Ebola AY9 epitope serving as a negative control, and a well with no peptide. The epitopes tested covered three Gag epitope families plus Nef HW9 and YT9. Using the EasySep Human T Cell Enrichment Kit, T cells were enriched and then co-cultured with an equal number of autologous T cell-negative cells acting as antigen-presenting cells. Cultures were maintained for about ten days in IMDM with gentamicin, and half-media changes adding IL-2, IL-7 and IL-15 were performed on days 3 and 7. An aliquot of 1M T cells was set aside as an uncultured baseline condition, separate from the roughly 80 T cell cultures. A total of 75 to 100 T cell cultures were run, with each culture condition done in triplicate except for one peptide, which was done in duplicate.

The full study reports these points: The assay could identify only TCR beta chains and pointed to proliferation in response to antigen, not to T cell function or cytokine profile. The study identified roughly nine antigen-specific TCR beta clonotypes, about six of which appeared to be cross-reactive for autologous or known escape epitope variants. A few clonotypes recognized the Nef KF9 family and one clonotype recognized the HW9 family, while no responses to the TAALDMSHF plasma variant were seen.

TCR beta CDR3 regions were sequenced at survey depth on the immunoSEQ platform. The QIAamp DNA micro kit was used to extract genomic DNA from every cultured and uncultured CD8+ T cell population. The study's own analysis went as follows. Any sample with under 5,000 productive reads was excluded, and this exclusion removed about 6% of the roughly 80 cultures stimulated with HIV peptides. A MANAFEST web app trimmed sequences to CDR3 and removed nonproductive sequences, CDR3s under 5 amino acids, and those not starting C or ending F/W. To count as antigen-specific, a clonotype had to be expanded in at least 2 of 3 replicates compared with the no-peptide control at FDR 0.01, and only within one epitope family. A specific clonotype also had to show a frequency at least fivefold higher than in wells stimulated with peptides from other epitope families. Held by TCRdb, this immuneACCESS table contains in-frame sequences only and omits some clones. Under half of the omission traces to an unresolved V gene where checked; the cause of the rest is unknown. V and J calls and clone size are given by that table; D and trimming were obtained from the DNA. Here the sample has roughly 4,500 clones; 65% to 75% occur a single time. The ten largest clones represent 44% of the sample.

The junction shows trimming of 5 bases on V and 5 bases on J, plus 12 bases between the germline ends. From cysteine to phenylalanine, the CDR3 is 13 amino acids long. Only the CDR3 region is kept as DNA, spanning 39 bases read in frame from base 1. CDR1 is given as SGHVS and CDR2 as FNYEAQ, both from the germline V gene. The EasySep Human CD8+ T Cell Enrichment Kit was used on day 10 to isolate CD8+ T cells from every culture. The chain employs TRBV7-6 and TRBJ1-1; the D gene lacks a confident call. The material sequenced was cultured CD8+ T cells derived from PBMCs. This clonotype was obtained from a male donor with HIV. The bases read TGTGCCAGCAGCCCTGATGTGGTAACTGAAGCTTTCTTT. Its amino acids are CASSPDVVTEAFF. The reference TRBV7-6 and TRBJ1-1 proteins fill in what lies around the CDR3, so the full variable domain reads GAGVSQSPRYKVTKRGQDVALRCDPISGHVSLYWYRQALGQGPEFLTYFNYEAQQDKSGLPNDRFSAERPEGSISTLTIQRTEQRDSAMYRCASSPDVVTEAFFGQGTRLTVV.